Below, 32 T cell receptor beta chains from the same sample are listed, as sequenced in a study of T cell responses to AZD1222 COVID-19 vaccine (dated by TCRdb to about 2021). Libraries were prepared through the immunoSEQ multiplex PCR assay. TCRdb provides this immuneACCESS table in a form limited to in-frame rearrangements. Some clones are lacking; in checked studies, under half of them reflect an unresolved V gene, and why the rest are absent is not known. The sample includes some 150,000 clones, with just over 90% observed a single time. The ten largest clonotypes hold 2% to 3% of the sample. The time point label on this specimen signifies: baseline before first vaccination. This specimen consisted of peripheral blood, obtained on day 0 of AZD1222 vaccination. These receptors all come from an adult in good health.

The V gene is TRBV2, the J gene TRBJ1-1; D is unresolved. Trimming stripped 1 base from V and 2 bases from J, with 5 bases between. Germline CDR1 is SNHLY and CDR2 is FYNNEI. The CDR3 runs to 13 residues. The CDR3 is CASSEVANTEAFF. DNA for the CDR3: TGTGCCAGCAGTGAAGTGGCAAACACTGAAGCTTTCTTT.

The chain employs TRBV14 and TRBJ1-1; 9 nucleotides match TRBD1. The CDR3 runs 13 residues. Germline V lookup: CDR1 SGHDN, CDR2 FVKESK. The V gene end was trimmed by 1 base and the J gene end by 8 bases; junction bases not matched to a gene: 2. The CDR3, as DNA: TGTGCCAGCAGCCAAGGGGGACAGGGCGAAGCTTTCTTT. It translates to CASSQGGQGEAFF.

This sequence joins TRBV10-3 and TRBJ2-5, with a weak D call TRBD2 (6 bases). Germline assignment: CDR1 ENHRY and CDR2 SYGVKD. Trimming cost V 0 bases and J 5 bases, with 7 bases left between them. The CDR3 is 13 residues long. This chain's CDR3 is CAISESAGETQYF. The CDR3 region has the DNA TGTGCCATCAGTGAGTCGGCGGGGGAGACCCAGTACTTC.

The CDR3 bases are TGCGCCAGCAGTGAGTTGACCCGATTGGGGGAGCAGTACTTC. Translation: CASSELTRLGEQYF. The rearrangement links TRBV10-2 to TRBJ2-7; D unclear. The CDR3 sequence is 14 residues long. Germline lookup yields CDR1 WSHSY and CDR2 SAAADI. V lost 1 base and J lost 7, with 14 bases in between.

This chain links TRBV11-3 with TRBJ2-7, with unresolved D. The CDR3 totals 16 residues. Germline V lookup: CDR1 SGHNT, CDR2 YENEEA. Deletions cut 0 bases from V and 3 bases from J, with 15 bases between. DNA for the CDR3: TGTGCCAGCAGCTTAGACGTGGCGGAATCTTACTACGAGCAGTACTTC. Protein product: CASSLDVAESYYEQYF.

For the CDR3, the DNA is TGTGCCAGCAGCTCCCGGGACAGGGTTTACAATGAGCAGTTCTTC. Amino acid sequence: CASSSRDRVYNEQFF. The gene calls are TRBV11-2 and TRBJ2-1; 9 positions agree with TRBD1. CDR1 is SGHAT, CDR2 FQNNGV, per germline. The ends lost 4 bases at V and 4 bases at J; junction bases unmatched: 5. There are 15 residues in the CDR3.

CDR3 coding DNA: TGCGCCAGCAGCTTGGGAGGTGACTATGGCTACACCTTC. Its translation: CASSLGGDYGYTF. The chain uses TRBV5-1 and TRBJ1-2; no firm D call. CDR1 and CDR2 (germline): SGHRS, YFSETQ. The CDR3 consists of 13 residues. Trimming removed 0 bases at V and 3 bases at J, with 6 bases between.

The DNA for the CDR3 is TGCGCCAGCAGCTTCTTAGAGGGGGCCAACGTCCTGACTTTC. It is translated as CASSFLEGANVLTF. This chain connects TRBV5-1 to TRBJ2-6; D remains unclear. Per the germline V gene, CDR1 is SGHRS and CDR2 is YFSETQ. The CDR3 has 14 residues. V dropped 2 bases and J dropped 4 bases, with 7 bases sitting between them.

In nucleotides, the CDR3 is TGTGCCAGCAGTCCAGCAGGGGGCGCGGGCAATCAGCCCCAGCATTTT. Translation gives CASSPAGGAGNQPQHF. The V call is TRBV2, the J call TRBJ1-5, with 8 bases identical to TRBD1. V lost 5 bases, J lost 2 bases, and 8 bases stayed unmatched. This CDR3 spans 16 amino acids. Germline loops: CDR1 SNHLY, CDR2 FYNNEI. The whole variable domain, remainder taken from reference TRBV2 and TRBJ1-5, is EPEVTQTPSHQVTQMGQEVILRCVPISNHLYFYWYRQILGQKVEFLVSFYNNEISEKSEIFDDQFSVERPDGSNFTLKIRSTKLEDSAMYFCASSPAGGAGNQPQHFGDGTRLSIL.

The chain has TRBV30 and TRBJ1-5, with D possibly matching TRBD1 (6 bases). The CDR3 is 15 residues long. V gave up 3 bases and J gave up 1 base, with 13 bases separating them. Looked up from germline, CDR1 is GTSNPN and CDR2 is SVGIG (reference sequence). The CDR3, as DNA: TGTGCCTGGAGGTCCGGGGGCTGGAGCAATCAGCCCCAGCATTTT. Protein product: CAWRSGGWSNQPQHF.

This chain joins TRBV2 and TRBJ1-2; D is perhaps TRBD1 (5 bases). Trimming removed 7 bases from V and 4 bases from J, with 16 bases in between. Germline CDR1 and CDR2: SNHLY and FYNNEI. The CDR3 sequence is 14 residues long. The CDR3 DNA follows: TGTGCCAGCAAGGCGGCAGGGAATTCCTATGGCTACACCTTC. Protein product: CASKAAGNSYGYTF. The whole variable domain, remainder taken from reference TRBV2 and TRBJ1-2, is EPEVTQTPSHQVTQMGQEVILRCVPISNHLYFYWYRQILGQKVEFLVSFYNNEISEKSEIFDDQFSVERPDGSNFTLKIRSTKLEDSAMYFCASKAAGNSYGYTFGSGTRLTVV.

This chain links TRBV6-5 with TRBJ2-2; D is perhaps TRBD2 (6 bases). V lost 5 bases and J lost 3, with 10 bases in between. Germline CDR1 and CDR2: MNHEY and SVGAGI. CDR3 length: 14 amino acids. CDR3 nucleotide sequence: TGTGCCAGCAGTCCGGGACTGTACACCGGGGAGCTGTTTTTT. Amino acids: CASSPGLYTGELFF.

The V call is TRBV9, the J call TRBJ1-2; 10 nucleotides match TRBD1. V trimming: 0 bases; J trimming: 8 bases; junction bases outside the gene matches: 4. This CDR3 has 14 amino acids. CDR1 is SGDLS, CDR2 YYNGEE, per germline. The CDR3 reads CASSVGGQGHGYTF. The CDR3 DNA is TGTGCCAGCAGCGTAGGGGGACAGGGGCACGGCTACACCTTC.

The V and J genes are TRBV9 and TRBJ2-1; 10 bases are a match to TRBD2. V dropped 3 bases and J dropped 10; count of bases not matched to a gene: 13. Germline V gene data show CDR1 as SGDLS and CDR2 as YYNGEE. The CDR3 has 16 residues. CDR3 DNA sequence: TGTGCCAGCAGCGGCCCCCCCCTACTAGCGGGAAAGGAGCAGTTCTTC. Translation gives CASSGPPLLAGKEQFF.

The CDR3 spells CASSFGSSGSYLNEQFF. The CDR3 nucleotides read TGCGCCAGCAGTTTTGGCTCAAGCGGGAGTTATCTCAATGAGCAGTTCTTC. The chain carries TRBV5-1 and TRBJ2-1; 8 bases line up with TRBD2. The V and J ends lost 5 bases and 6 bases, in that order; junction bases with no gene match: 16. The CDR3 sequence is 17 residues long. CDR1 and CDR2 from the germline V gene are SGHRS and YFSETQ.

V gene TRBV30 combines with J gene TRBJ2-7; D is undetermined. V lost 0 bases and J 5 bases, leaving 5 bases between the germline ends. Germline values: CDR1 GTSNPN, CDR2 SVGIG (reference sequence). This CDR3 is 11 amino acids long. CDR3 amino acids: CAWSVSNEQYF. The CDR3 nucleotides are TGTGCCTGGAGTGTAAGTAACGAGCAGTACTTC.

This sequence joins TRBV18 and TRBJ1-1, with 8 bases matching TRBD1. Losses at the gene ends were 2 bases for V and 0 bases for J; bases not matched to a gene: 11. This CDR3 comprises 18 residues. CDR1 is KGHSH, CDR2 LQKENI, per germline. CDR3 DNA: TGTGCCAGCTCACCAACCTTGACAGGGGTTATCCTGAACACTGAAGCTTTCTTT. It encodes CASSPTLTGVILNTEAFF.

The rearrangement links TRBV3-1 (or the pseudogene TRBV3-2) to TRBJ2-1; D is unresolved. The CDR3 is made up of 12 amino acids. Deletions cut 5 bases from V and 0 bases from J, with 2 bases between. Per the germline V gene, CDR1 is LGHDT and CDR2 is YNNKEL (reference sequence). The CDR3 region has the DNA TGTGCCAGCAGCTACTCCTACAATGAGCAGTTCTTC. Amino acid sequence: CASSYSYNEQFF.

The genes are TRBV5-4 and TRBJ2-4; 9 positions agree with TRBD1. This CDR3 contains 17 residues. Trimming at V came to 4 bases and at J to 3 bases, leaving 11 bases not matched to a gene. The germline V gene has CDR1 SGHNT and CDR2 YYREEE (reference sequence). CDR3 coding DNA: TGTGCCAGCAGCAGAGGGGGACAGGGCGGGGGCAAAAACATTCAGTACTTC. Protein: CASSRGGQGGGKNIQYF.

The V call is TRBV5-1, the J call TRBJ2-7; a weak D match, TRBD2 (5 bases). CDR3 length equals 13 residues. The germline V gene encodes CDR1 SGHRS and CDR2 YFSETQ. Between the trimmed V and J ends, which lost 7 bases and 4 bases, there was a span of 15 bases. The CDR3 loop reads CASGQGSGYEQYF. For the CDR3, the DNA is TGCGCCAGCGGGCAAGGGTCGGGGTACGAGCAGTACTTC.

The chain joins TRBV6-5 to TRBJ2-7, with D unclear. V dropped 6 bases and J dropped 0 bases, with 12 bases sitting between them. Germline V lookup: CDR1 MNHEY, CDR2 SVGAGI. The CDR3 totals 14 residues. Here the CDR3 reads CASSLTISSYEQYF. In DNA, the CDR3 is TGTGCCAGCAGCCTCACTATCAGCTCCTACGAGCAGTACTTC.

The V call is TRBV24-1, the J call TRBJ2-7, with D perhaps given as TRBD1 or TRBD2 (6 bases each). The CDR3 has 12 amino acids. The germline CDR1 and CDR2 sequences are KGHDR and SFDVKD. The V end lost 2 bases, the J end lost 12 bases, and 13 bases lay between the germline ends. CDR3 protein: CATSDSEQGLYF. The CDR3 DNA reads TGTGCCACCAGTGATTCCGAACAGGGACTGTACTTC.

This sequence joins TRBV19 and TRBJ2-5, with TRBD1 matching 8 bases. Trimming removed 4 bases from V and 0 bases from J; junction bases left unmatched: 10. Germline-derived CDR1 and CDR2 are LNHDA and SQIVND (reference sequence). The CDR3 consists of 17 residues. The CDR3 region has the DNA TGTGCCAGTAGTAAAAGCCCGGGACAGGTGTACCAAGAGACCCAGTACTTC. Translated, it gives CASSKSPGQVYQETQYF.

The CDR3 reads CASGGLGPLEAFF. CDR3 in DNA: TGCGCCAGCGGGGGTTTGGGCCCTCTGGAAGCTTTCTTT. The chain combines TRBV5-1 with TRBJ1-1; perhaps TRBD1 as D (5 bases). CDR3 length equals 13 residues. Germline CDR1 reads SGHRS; CDR2 reads YFSETQ. V lost 7 bases and J lost 8, with 18 bases in between.

The CDR3 DNA reads as TGTGCCAGCAGTTTGGCGGTCAGCAATCAGCCCCAGCATTTT. It encodes CASSLAVSNQPQHF. The V and J genes are TRBV27 and TRBJ1-5; D remains ambiguous. In germline, CDR1 is MNHEY, CDR2 SMNVEV (reference sequence). V was cut by 3 bases and J by 1 base, with 7 bases left in between. The CDR3 is 14 residues long.

V usage is TRBV3-1 (or the pseudogene TRBV3-2) and J usage is TRBJ2-6; unclear D gene. Per germline, CDR1 LGHDT and CDR2 YNNKEL (reference sequence). This CDR3 has 18 residues. V was trimmed by 1 base and J by 0 bases, leaving 13 bases between them. The CDR3 sequence: CASSQVLRTASGANVLTF. The CDR3 nucleotides are TGTGCCAGCAGCCAAGTTTTGCGAACCGCCTCTGGGGCCAACGTCCTGACTTTC.

V and J are TRBV6-5 and TRBJ2-5, with 12 bases lining up with TRBD2. This CDR3 region has 14 residues. The ends lost 10 bases at V and 4 bases at J; junction bases unmatched: 7. Looked up from germline, CDR1 is MNHEY and CDR2 is SVGAGI. CDR3 in DNA: TGTGCCACCAACCCGGGACTAGCGGGAGAGACCCAGTACTTC. As protein: CATNPGLAGETQYF.

This chain uses TRBV5-6 with TRBJ2-2; D not resolved. Germline lookup yields CDR1 SGHDT and CDR2 YYEEEE. Trimming left V 6 bases short and J 0 bases short, with 12 bases between. CDR3 length: 15 residues. CDR3 DNA: TGTGCCAGCAATTACCTGGGGTCGAACACCGGGGAGCTGTTTTTT. As protein: CASNYLGSNTGELFF.

The chain carries TRBV19 and TRBJ1-5; 7 nucleotides align to TRBD1. V gave up 5 bases and J gave up 1 base; unmatched junction bases: 5. Germline loops: CDR1 LNHDA, CDR2 SQIVND (reference sequence). The CDR3 has 15 residues. CDR3 amino acids: CASSGAGGSNQPQHF. The CDR3 nucleotides read TGTGCCAGTAGTGGGGCAGGGGGGAGCAATCAGCCCCAGCATTTT.

The chain has TRBV2 and TRBJ1-1; D possibly corresponds to TRBD1 (6 bases). CDR1 and CDR2 from the germline V gene are SNHLY and FYNNEI. The CDR3 has 15 residues. V shed 0 bases and J shed 0 bases, with 8 bases lying between them. CDR3 amino acids: CASSEAGQMNTEAFF. CDR3 nucleotides: TGTGCCAGCAGTGAAGCGGGACAAATGAACACTGAAGCTTTCTTT. Full variable domain (missing parts from reference TRBV2 and TRBJ1-1): EPEVTQTPSHQVTQMGQEVILRCVPISNHLYFYWYRQILGQKVEFLVSFYNNEISEKSEIFDDQFSVERPDGSNFTLKIRSTKLEDSAMYFCASSEAGQMNTEAFFGQGTRLTVV.

The chain links TRBV2 to TRBJ1-3; tentative D call: TRBD1 (5 bases). Germline V lookup: CDR1 SNHLY, CDR2 FYNNEI. With 4 bases removed from V and 0 bases from J, the gap between germline ends came to 7 bases. The CDR3 loop spans 14 amino acids. CDR3 bases: TGTGCCAGCAGTGGCCAGGGCTCTGGAAACACCATATATTTT. Translation gives CASSGQGSGNTIYF.

This clone was seen just once. DNA of the CDR3: TGTGCCAGCAGTCGGAGTCTAGCGGGCACAGATACGCAGTATTTT. Its protein product is CASSRSLAGTDTQYF. This rearrangement joins TRBV7-9 to TRBJ2-3, with 7 positions matching TRBD2. CDR3 size: 15 residues. J gave up 1 base and V 6 bases, and 7 bases lay outside the gene matches. The germline V gene has CDR1 SEHNR and CDR2 FQNEAQ (reference sequence).